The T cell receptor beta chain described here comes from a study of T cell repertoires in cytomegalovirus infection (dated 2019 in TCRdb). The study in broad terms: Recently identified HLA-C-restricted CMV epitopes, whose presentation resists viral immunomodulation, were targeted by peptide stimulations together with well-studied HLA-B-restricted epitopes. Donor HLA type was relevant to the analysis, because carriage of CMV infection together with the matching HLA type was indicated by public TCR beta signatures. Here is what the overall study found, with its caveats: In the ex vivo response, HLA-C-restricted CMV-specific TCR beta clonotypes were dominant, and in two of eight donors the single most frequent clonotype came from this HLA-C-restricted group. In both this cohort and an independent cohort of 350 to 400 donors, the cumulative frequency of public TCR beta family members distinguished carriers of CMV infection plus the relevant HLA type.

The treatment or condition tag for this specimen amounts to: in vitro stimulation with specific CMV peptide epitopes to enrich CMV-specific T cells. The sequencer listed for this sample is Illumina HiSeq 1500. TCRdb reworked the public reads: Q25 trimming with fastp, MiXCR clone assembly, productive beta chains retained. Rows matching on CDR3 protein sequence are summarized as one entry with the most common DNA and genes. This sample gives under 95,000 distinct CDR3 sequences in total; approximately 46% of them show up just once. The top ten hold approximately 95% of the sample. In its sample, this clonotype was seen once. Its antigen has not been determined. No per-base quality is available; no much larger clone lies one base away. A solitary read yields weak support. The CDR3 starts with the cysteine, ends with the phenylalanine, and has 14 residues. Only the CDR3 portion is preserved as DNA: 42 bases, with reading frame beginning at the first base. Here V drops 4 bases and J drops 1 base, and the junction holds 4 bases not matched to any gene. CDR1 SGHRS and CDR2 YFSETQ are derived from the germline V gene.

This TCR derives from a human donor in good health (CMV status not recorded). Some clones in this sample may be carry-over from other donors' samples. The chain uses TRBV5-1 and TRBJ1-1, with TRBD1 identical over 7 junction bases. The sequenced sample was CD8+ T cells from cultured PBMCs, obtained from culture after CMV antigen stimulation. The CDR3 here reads CASSPGQQNTEAFF. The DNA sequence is TGCGCCAGCAGCCCGGGACAGCAGAACACTGAAGCTTTCTTT.